Each of the 2 T cell receptor beta chains below was sequenced from the same sample in a study of blood T cells in healthy people across ages. For the second PCR, which ran for 7 to 11 cycles, a sample-barcoded 5' primer and a J-beta primer mix were used. TCRdb independently ran MiXCR on the 5' RACE reads; one entry per CDR3 protein. This table has a few hundred thousand distinct CDR3 sequences, roughly a quarter appearing once. The sample consisted of blood. These receptor sequences come from a woman in her seventies in good health.

The rearrangement joins TRBV3-1 to TRBJ2-1; D gene uncertain. Trimming shortened V by 4 bases and J by 6 bases, and 16 bases separated the two germline ends. CDR3 length: 15 residues. The V gene's germline CDR1 is LGHDT and CDR2 YNNKEL (reference sequence). As DNA, the CDR3 is TGTGCCAGCAGCCTACTATTCGACACTTCCAATGAGCAGTTCTTC. The encoded protein is CASSLLFDTSNEQFF.

This chain joins TRBV29-1 and TRBJ2-3, with D possibly being TRBD1 (6 bases). CDR3 size: 13 residues. With 2 bases removed from V and 5 bases from J, the gap between germline ends came to 11 bases. Germline V gives CDR1 SQVTM, CDR2 ANQGSEA. The CDR3 sequence is CSVERGGRDTQYF. The CDR3 region has the DNA TGCAGCGTTGAACGAGGGGGAAGAGATACGCAGTATTTT.